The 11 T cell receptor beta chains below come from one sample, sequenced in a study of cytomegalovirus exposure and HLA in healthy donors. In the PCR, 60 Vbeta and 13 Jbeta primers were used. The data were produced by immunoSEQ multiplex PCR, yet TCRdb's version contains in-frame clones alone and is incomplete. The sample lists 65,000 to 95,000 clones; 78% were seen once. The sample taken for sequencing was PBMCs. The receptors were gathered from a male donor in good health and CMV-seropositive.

CDR3 sequence (DNA): TGTGCCAGCAGTTATTCCACAGGGGGGGCCTACGAGCAGTACTTC. It is translated as CASSYSTGGAYEQYF. The chain links TRBV6-6 to TRBJ2-7; TRBD1 might be the D (8 bases). The germline V and J ends were trimmed by 3 bases and 2 bases, with 14 bases remaining between them. Looked up from germline, CDR1 is MNHNY and CDR2 is SVGAGI (reference sequence). The CDR3 totals 15 residues.

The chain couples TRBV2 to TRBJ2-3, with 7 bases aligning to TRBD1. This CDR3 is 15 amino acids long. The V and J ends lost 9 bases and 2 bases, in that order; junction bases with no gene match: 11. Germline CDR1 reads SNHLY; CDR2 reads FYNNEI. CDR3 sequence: CASKLRDSTTDTQYF. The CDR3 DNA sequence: TGTGCCAGTAAGCTCCGGGACAGCACCACAGATACGCAGTATTTT. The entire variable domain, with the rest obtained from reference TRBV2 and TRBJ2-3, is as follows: EPEVTQTPSHQVTQMGQEVILRCVPISNHLYFYWYRQILGQKVEFLVSFYNNEISEKSEIFDDQFSVERPDGSNFTLKIRSTKLEDSAMYFCASKLRDSTTDTQYFGPGTRLTVL.

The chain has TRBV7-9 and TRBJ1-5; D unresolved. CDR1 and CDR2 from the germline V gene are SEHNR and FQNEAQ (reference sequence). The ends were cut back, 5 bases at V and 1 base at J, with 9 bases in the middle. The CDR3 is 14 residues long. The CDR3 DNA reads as TGTGCCAGCAGCCCTTCGAGAAGCAATCAGCCCCAGCATTTT. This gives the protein CASSPSRSNQPQHF.

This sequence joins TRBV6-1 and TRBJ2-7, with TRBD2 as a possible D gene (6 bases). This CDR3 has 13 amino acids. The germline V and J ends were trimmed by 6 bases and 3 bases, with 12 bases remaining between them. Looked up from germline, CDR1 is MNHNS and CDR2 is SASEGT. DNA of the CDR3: TGTGCCAGCAGAGAGAAGGGACTCTACGAGCAGTACTTC. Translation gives CASREKGLYEQYF.

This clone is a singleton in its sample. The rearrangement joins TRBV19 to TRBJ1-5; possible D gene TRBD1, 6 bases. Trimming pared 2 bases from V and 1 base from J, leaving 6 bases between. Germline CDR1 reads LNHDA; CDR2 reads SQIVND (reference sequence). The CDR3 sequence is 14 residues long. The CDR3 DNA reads TGTGCCAGTAGTATAACAGGGAGCAATCAGCCCCAGCATTTT. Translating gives CASSITGSNQPQHF.

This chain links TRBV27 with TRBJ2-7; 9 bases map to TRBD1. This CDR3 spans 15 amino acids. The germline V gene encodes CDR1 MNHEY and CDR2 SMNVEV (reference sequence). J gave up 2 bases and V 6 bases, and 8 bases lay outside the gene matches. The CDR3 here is CASRRPGQGPYEQYF. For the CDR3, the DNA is TGTGCCAGCAGGAGACCGGGACAGGGTCCCTACGAGCAGTACTTC.

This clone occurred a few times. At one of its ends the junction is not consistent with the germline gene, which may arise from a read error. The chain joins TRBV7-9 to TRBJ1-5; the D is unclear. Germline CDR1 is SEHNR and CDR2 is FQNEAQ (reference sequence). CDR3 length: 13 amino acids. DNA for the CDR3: TGTGCCAGCAGCTCGACCGGAGATCAACCCCAGCATTTT. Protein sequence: CASSSTGDQPQHF. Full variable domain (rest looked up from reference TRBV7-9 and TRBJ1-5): DTGVSQNPRHKITKRGQNVTFRCDPISEHNRLYWYRQTLGQGPEFLTYFQNEAQLEKSRLLSDRFSAERPKGSFSTLEIQRTEQGDSAMYLCASSSTGDQPQHFGDGTRLSIL.

The CDR3 nucleotides read TGTGCCAGCAGTTTCCCCCTGACGGGAGATACGCAGTATTTT. Protein sequence: CASSFPLTGDTQYF. The chain has TRBV28 and TRBJ2-3; no reliable D call. Per germline, CDR1 MDHEN and CDR2 SYDVKM. CDR3 length: 14 amino acids. V shed 3 bases and J shed 5 bases, with 12 bases lying between them.

CDR3 amino acids: CASSLRTASNYGYTF. The CDR3 nucleotides are TGTGCCAGCAGCTTAAGGACAGCTTCTAACTATGGCTACACCTTC. The rearrangement uses TRBV7-2 and TRBJ1-2, with D possibly matching TRBD1 (6 bases). Germline CDR1 and CDR2: SGHTA and FQGNSA. Trimming took off 2 bases at V and 0 bases at J, with 10 bases between the two ends. The CDR3 has 15 residues.

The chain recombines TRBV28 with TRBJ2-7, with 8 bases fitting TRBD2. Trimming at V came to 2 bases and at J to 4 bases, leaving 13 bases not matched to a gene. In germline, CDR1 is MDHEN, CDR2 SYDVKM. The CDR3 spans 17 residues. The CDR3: CASSLPQARRGVYEQYF. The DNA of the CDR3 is TGTGCCAGCAGTTTACCCCAAGCAAGGCGGGGGGTTTACGAGCAGTACTTC.

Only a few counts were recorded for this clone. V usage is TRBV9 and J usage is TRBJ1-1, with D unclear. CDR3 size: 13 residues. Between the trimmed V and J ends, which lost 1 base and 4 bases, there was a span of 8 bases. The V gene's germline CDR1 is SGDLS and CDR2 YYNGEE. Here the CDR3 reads CASSVLSGTEAFF. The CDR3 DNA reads TGTGCCAGCAGCGTACTTTCGGGCACTGAAGCTTTCTTT.